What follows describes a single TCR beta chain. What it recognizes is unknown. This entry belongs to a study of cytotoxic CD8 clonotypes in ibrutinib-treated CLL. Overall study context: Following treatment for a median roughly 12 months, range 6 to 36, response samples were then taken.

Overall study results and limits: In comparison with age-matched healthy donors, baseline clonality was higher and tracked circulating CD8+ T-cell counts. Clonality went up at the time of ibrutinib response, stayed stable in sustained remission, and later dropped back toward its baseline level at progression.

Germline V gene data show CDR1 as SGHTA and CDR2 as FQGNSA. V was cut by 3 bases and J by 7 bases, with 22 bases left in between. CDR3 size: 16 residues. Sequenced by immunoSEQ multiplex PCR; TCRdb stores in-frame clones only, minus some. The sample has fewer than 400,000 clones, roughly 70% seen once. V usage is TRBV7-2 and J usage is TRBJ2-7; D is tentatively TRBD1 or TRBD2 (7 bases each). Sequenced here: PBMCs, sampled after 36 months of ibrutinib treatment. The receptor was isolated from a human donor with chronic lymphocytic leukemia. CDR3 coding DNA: TGTGCCAGCAGCTTTGGTCCTTCAGGGGGGGAGAGGGAGCAGTACTTC. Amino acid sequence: CASSFGPSGGEREQYF. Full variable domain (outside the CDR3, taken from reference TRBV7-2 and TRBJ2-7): GAGVSQSPSNKVTEKGKDVELRCDPISGHTALYWYRQSLGQGLEFLIYFQGNSAPDKSGLPSDRFSAERTGGSVSTLTIQRTQQEDSAVYLCASSFGPSGGEREQYFGPGTRLTVT.